These 31 T cell receptor beta chains share one sample of origin, sequenced in a study of graft-versus-host responses after intestinal transplantation. Assay used: immunoSEQ multiplex PCR; TCRdb lists only in-frame clones, some missing. The table shows about 9,800 clones, with more than 75% occurring only once. Source: PBMCs, taken just over 42 days after intestinal transplant. Receptor source: a human patient who received an intestinal transplant, so some T cells may come from the graft donor.

This clone was seen a single time. V is TRBV10-2 and J is TRBJ2-1; tentative D call: TRBD2 (6 bases). The CDR3 consists of 14 residues. Germline CDR1 reads WSHSY; CDR2 reads SAAADI. The V end lost 7 bases, the J end lost 4 bases, and 14 bases lay between the germline ends. The CDR3 is CASTGSGKYNEQFF. For the CDR3, the DNA is TGCGCCAGCACCGGGAGCGGAAAGTACAATGAGCAGTTCTTC.

This clone was detected only once. This chain uses TRBV19 with TRBJ1-1; D is possibly TRBD1 (6 bases). CDR1 is LNHDA and CDR2 is SQIVND in the germline V gene (reference sequence). The V and J ends lost 3 bases and 4 bases respectively, with 15 bases between them. There are 15 residues in the CDR3. The CDR3 DNA sequence: TGTGCCAGTAGTATGGTCGGGGGGCAAAGCACTGAAGCTTTCTTT. It encodes CASSMVGGQSTEAFF.

The CDR3 region has the DNA TGTGCCAGCAGCTGGGCGGGAGTGGAGACCCAGTACTTC. Residues: CASSWAGVETQYF. This chain connects TRBV14 to TRBJ2-5; 7 nucleotides agree with TRBD2. This CDR3 comprises 13 residues. CDR1 SGHDN and CDR2 FVKESK come from the germline V gene. Trimming took 5 bases from V and 5 from J; bases not matched to a gene: 5.

The V and J genes are TRBV6-1 and TRBJ2-7; 9 nucleotides align to TRBD2. J was trimmed by 3 bases and V by 1 base; bases with no gene match: 4. Germline V gives CDR1 MNHNS, CDR2 SASEGT. The CDR3 extends over 15 amino acids. The CDR3 nucleotides are TGTGCCAGCAGTGAAGTGGCTAGCGGGAACTACGAGCAGTACTTC. Protein: CASSEVASGNYEQYF.

V and J are TRBV27 and TRBJ2-5; 11 nucleotides agree with TRBD2. V dropped 6 bases and J dropped 5; count of bases not matched to a gene: 5. The CDR3 is 14 amino acids. In germline, CDR1 is MNHEY, CDR2 SMNVEV (reference sequence). This CDR3 is CASSSGLADETQYF. CDR3 in DNA: TGTGCCAGCAGCTCGGGACTAGCGGATGAGACCCAGTACTTC.

This chain links TRBV7-9 with TRBJ2-7; 9 nucleotides match TRBD2. This CDR3 has 16 amino acids. J lost 5 bases, V lost 0 bases, and 8 bases had no gene match. CDR1 and CDR2 (germline): SEHNR, FQNEAQ (reference sequence). CDR3 loop: CASSLARAGGPNEQYF. For the CDR3, the DNA is TGTGCCAGCAGCTTAGCGAGGGCGGGGGGGCCTAACGAGCAGTACTTC.

This clone was seen more than once but under ten times. CDR3 nucleotide sequence: TGTGCCAGCAGCAAAGTGGGACGTGCAAGCGGGAGTGGGGGGAACAACTCCTACGAGCAGTACTTC. It codes for CASSKVGRASGSGGNNSYEQYF. The rearrangement links TRBV21-1 to TRBJ2-7; the D call of TRBD2 is as the table states it, not checked on the DNA. TRBV21-1 is tagged as a pseudogene. CDR3 length: 22 residues.

J is TRBJ2-2 and V is TRBV30; TRBD2 matches 8 bases. Germline V CDR1 and CDR2: GTSNPN, SVGIG (reference sequence). V was clipped by 7 bases and J by 6 bases; unmatched bases: 7. CDR3 length equals 13 residues. The CDR3 region is CALIKRESGELFF. The CDR3 DNA follows: TGTGCCTTAATAAAGCGGGAGTCCGGGGAGCTGTTTTTT.

The chain's CDR3 is CASSYFDYPEGHEQFF. Written as DNA, the CDR3 is TGTGCCAGCAGTTACTTCGACTACCCCGAGGGGCATGAGCAGTTCTTC. The chain uses TRBV6-5 and TRBJ2-1; D is tentatively TRBD1 or TRBD2 (5 bases each). The CDR3 length is 16 residues. In germline, CDR1 is MNHEY, CDR2 SVGAGI. V lost 1 base and J 8 bases, leaving 18 bases between the germline ends.

The chain has TRBV5-1 and TRBJ2-5, with 8 bases fitting TRBD2. J lost 4 bases, V lost 5 bases, and 7 bases had no gene match. This CDR3 region has 14 residues. Germline-derived CDR1 and CDR2 are SGHRS and YFSETQ. CDR3 DNA: TGCGCCAGCAGTACCGGACTAGCAGGAGAGACCCAGTACTTC. Translated: CASSTGLAGETQYF.

The chain uses TRBV19 and TRBJ2-3; 10 positions match TRBD1. The CDR3 has 13 amino acids. J lost 1 base, V lost 10 bases, and 2 bases had no gene match. Germline CDR1 LNHDA, CDR2 SQIVND (reference sequence). The CDR3 DNA follows: TGTGCCATAGGACAGGGGGGCACAGATACGCAGTATTTT. This gives the protein CAIGQGGTDTQYF.

The rearrangement uses TRBV6-4 and TRBJ1-6, with 10 bases that match TRBD1. The CDR3 sequence is 15 residues long. CDR1 is MRHNA and CDR2 is SNTAGT in the germline V gene. V shed 0 bases and J 7 bases; nucleotides not matched to a gene: 0. The CDR3 spells CASSDSTGGNSPLHF. For the CDR3, the DNA is TGTGCCAGCAGTGACTCGACAGGGGGCAATTCACCCCTCCACTTT.

V and J are TRBV10-3 and TRBJ2-5; 11 nucleotides line up with TRBD1. Germline V gene lookup returns CDR1 ENHRY and CDR2 SYGVKD. The length of the CDR3 is 15 residues. The trim removed 4 bases at V and 2 bases at J, leaving 3 bases unmatched. The chain's CDR3 is CAISGGTGGQETQYF. CDR3 sequence (DNA): TGTGCCATCAGTGGGGGGACAGGGGGTCAAGAGACCCAGTACTTC.

The chain uses TRBV18 and TRBJ2-7; D uncertain. CDR1 and CDR2 from the germline V gene are KGHSH and LQKENI. The CDR3 is made up of 13 amino acids. V lost 4 bases and J 0 bases, leaving 7 bases between the germline ends. The CDR3 DNA follows: TGTGCCAGCTCACTGGGAACCTCCTACGAGCAGTACTTC. Protein: CASSLGTSYEQYF.

The chain carries TRBV28 and TRBJ2-1; a weak D match, TRBD2 (5 bases). The ends were cut back, 5 bases at V and 2 bases at J, with 16 bases in the middle. The germline gives CDR1 MDHEN, CDR2 SYDVKM. The CDR3 is 16 amino acids. CDR3 sequence: CASSPGPLDPYNEQFF. CDR3 in DNA: TGTGCCAGCAGTCCCGGACCACTAGACCCCTACAATGAGCAGTTCTTC.

This clone has just a few counts. The rearrangement uses TRBV7-9 and TRBJ2-1; TRBD2 matches 8 bases. After removal of 3 bases from V and 5 bases from J, the junction contained 6 bases not matched to a gene. The CDR3 is 15 residues long. The germline V gene has CDR1 SEHNR and CDR2 FQNEAQ (reference sequence). The CDR3, as DNA: TGTGCCAGCAGCTTTTTCGCGGGGGGTCACAATGAGCAGTTCTTC. It codes for CASSFFAGGHNEQFF. Variable domain in full (rest from reference TRBV7-9 and TRBJ2-1): DTGVSQNPRHKITKRGQNVTFRCDPISEHNRLYWYRQTLGQGPEFLTYFQNEAQLEKSRLLSDRFSAERPKGSFSTLEIQRTEQGDSAMYLCASSFFAGGHNEQFFGPGTRLTVL.

The chain recombines TRBV7-9 with TRBJ2-3; TRBD2 might be the D (6 bases). This CDR3 has 12 residues. CDR1 and CDR2 from the germline V gene are SEHNR and FQNEAQ (reference sequence). V was shortened by 3 bases and J by 5 bases, with 6 bases between the two germline ends. CDR3 nucleotide sequence: TGTGCCAGCAGCTTGGAGGGAGATACGCAGTATTTT. It encodes CASSLEGDTQYF. Using reference TRBV7-9 and TRBJ2-3 for the parts outside the CDR3, the full variable domain is DTGVSQNPRHKITKRGQNVTFRCDPISEHNRLYWYRQTLGQGPEFLTYFQNEAQLEKSRLLSDRFSAERPKGSFSTLEIQRTEQGDSAMYLCASSLEGDTQYFGPGTRLTVL.

J is TRBJ2-7 and V is TRBV27; tentatively, D is TRBD2 (6 bases). V was clipped by 4 bases and J by 3 bases, with 13 bases between them. CDR1 and CDR2 from the germline V gene are MNHEY and SMNVEV (reference sequence). CDR3 length: 14 residues. The CDR3 nucleotides read TGTGCCAGCAGTTCTCCGACTAGTAACTACGAGCAGTACTTC. It is translated as CASSSPTSNYEQYF.

This rearrangement joins TRBV19 to TRBJ1-1; D remains unclear. V was pared by 8 bases and J by 0 bases, with 7 bases between. The CDR3 is made up of 12 amino acids. Germline V CDR1 and CDR2: LNHDA, SQIVND (reference sequence). The CDR3 coding sequence is TGTGCCAGTGGCTTTTTGAACACTGAAGCTTTCTTT. It codes for CASGFLNTEAFF.

V is TRBV13 and J is TRBJ2-5; D is unresolved. CDR3 length: 13 residues. The germline V gene has CDR1 PRHDT and CDR2 FYEKMQ (reference sequence). Trimming cost V 1 base and J 2 bases, with 5 bases left between them. CDR3 in amino acids: CASSLDRQETQYF. For the CDR3, the DNA is TGTGCCAGCAGCTTAGACAGACAAGAGACCCAGTACTTC.

V usage is TRBV15 and J usage is TRBJ1-6, with TRBD1 matching 7 bases. The trim removed 0 bases at V and 10 bases at J, leaving 9 bases unmatched. The CDR3 spans 16 residues. Germline V CDR1 and CDR2: LNHNV, YYDKDF (reference sequence). The DNA for the CDR3 is TGTGCCACCAGCAGAGATCCTGGACAGGCTGAGTCACCCCTCCACTTT. As protein: CATSRDPGQAESPLHF.

The rearrangement uses TRBV4-1 and TRBJ1-2; no definite D call. The germline V gene has CDR1 MGHRA and CDR2 YSYEKL. The CDR3 consists of 15 residues. V was clipped by 4 bases and J by 4 bases, with 16 bases between them. CDR3 loop: CASSPQHLIPYGYTF. As DNA, the CDR3 is TGCGCCAGCAGCCCGCAGCATTTAATACCCTATGGCTACACCTTC.

The chain carries TRBV5-1 and TRBJ1-5; no reliable D call. The CDR3 runs 13 residues. Germline CDR1 and CDR2: SGHRS and YFSETQ. V gave up 0 bases and J gave up 3 bases, with 4 bases separating them. The CDR3 nucleotides are TGCGCCAGCAGCTTGGAAGTCAATCAGCCCCAGCATTTT. Translating gives CASSLEVNQPQHF.

J is TRBJ1-2 and V is TRBV7-9, with 9 bases aligning to TRBD1. Trimming removed 5 bases from V and 4 bases from J; junction bases left unmatched: 2. The CDR3 has 13 residues. Germline loops: CDR1 SEHNR, CDR2 FQNEAQ (reference sequence). This chain's CDR3 is CASSPTGGYGYTF. In nucleotides, the CDR3 is TGTGCCAGCAGCCCGACAGGGGGCTATGGCTACACCTTC.

This clone occurred once. This rearrangement joins TRBV30 to TRBJ1-5; D possibly corresponds to TRBD1 (6 bases). Germline V lookup: CDR1 GTSNPN, CDR2 SVGIG (reference sequence). V was shortened by 1 base and J by 9 bases, with 22 bases between the two germline ends. The CDR3 contains 16 residues. CDR3 loop: CAWSGGGVVSVLPQHF. In DNA form, the CDR3 reads TGTGCCTGGAGTGGTGGGGGCGTCGTTTCTGTCCTGCCCCAGCATTTT.

The genes are TRBV16 and TRBJ1-1; 8 bases align to TRBD1. The V and J ends lost 7 bases and 8 bases, in that order; junction bases with no gene match: 21. CDR3 length: 17 amino acids. CDR1 and CDR2 from the germline V gene are KGHSY and FQNENV. CDR3 bases: TGTGCCAGCATCCCAACTAACGGACAGGGCGGAACCCCAGAAGCTTTCTTT. Its translation is CASIPTNGQGGTPEAFF.

This clone was found once. V and J are TRBV21-1 and TRBJ2-5; TRBD2 was called by the table and not checked on the DNA. TRBV21-1 constitutes a pseudogene. The CDR3 runs to 16 residues. In DNA, the CDR3 is TGTGCCAGCACCCCCCGAACTAGCGGGACCAGGGAGACCCAGTACTTC. Its translation: CASTPRTSGTRETQYF.

This clone was detected only a few times. The chain couples TRBV5-1 to TRBJ1-5, with 8 nucleotides matching TRBD1. CDR1 and CDR2 (germline): SGHRS, YFSETQ. V dropped 0 bases and J dropped 6; count of bases not matched to a gene: 5. The length of the CDR3 is 15 residues. The CDR3 reads CASSLGRGRPQPQHF. The CDR3 coding sequence is TGCGCCAGCAGCTTGGGCAGGGGGCGACCTCAGCCCCAGCATTTT.

This chain links TRBV27 with TRBJ1-4; a weak D match, TRBD1 (5 bases). With 4 bases removed from V and 0 bases from J, the gap between germline ends came to 12 bases. There are 16 residues in the CDR3. Looked up from germline, CDR1 is MNHEY and CDR2 is SMNVEV (reference sequence). CDR3: CASSSDSNPTNEKLFF. The CDR3 coding sequence is TGTGCCAGCAGTTCCGACAGTAATCCAACTAATGAAAAACTGTTTTTT.

The rearrangement links TRBV5-1 to TRBJ1-3; D gene ambiguous. CDR1 and CDR2 (germline): SGHRS, YFSETQ. CDR3 size: 14 residues. V lost 0 bases, J lost 3 bases, and 7 bases lay in between. CDR3 loop: CASSLEEIGNTIYF. CDR3 sequence (DNA): TGCGCCAGCAGCTTGGAAGAGATTGGAAACACCATATATTTT.

The gene calls are TRBV18 and TRBJ2-3; 9 bases match TRBD2. CDR1 is KGHSH, CDR2 LQKENI, per germline. The J segment lost 3 bases and the V segment lost 2 bases, leaving 6 bases of the junction unmatched. This CDR3 spans 16 amino acids. The CDR3, as DNA: TGTGCCAGCTCACCAGTAGCGGGGGCGCTTACAGATACGCAGTATTTT. This codes for CASSPVAGALTDTQYF. Full variable domain (missing parts from reference TRBV18 and TRBJ2-3): NAGVMQNPRHLVRRRGQEARLRCSPMKGHSHVYWYRQLPEEGLKFMVYLQKENIIDESGMPKERFSAEFPKEGPSILRIQQVVRGDSAAYFCASSPVAGALTDTQYFGPGTRLTVL.